The subject of this entry is one T cell receptor (beta chain). Germline V gene lookup returns CDR1 MNHEY and CDR2 SMNVEV (reference sequence). The CDR3 is 13 residues long. V lost 4 bases and J 5 bases, leaving 9 bases between the germline ends. The data derive from a study of blood T cell repertoires in COVID-19. Sequenced by immunoSEQ multiplex PCR; TCRdb stores in-frame clones only, minus some. The sample has just under 350,000 clones, around 83% seen once. Material for sequencing was peripheral blood. This clonotype was obtained from a man aged 25 to 40 with active or convalescent COVID-19. This chain joins TRBV27 and TRBJ1-5; D remains unclear. In DNA, the CDR3 is TGTGCCAGCAGTTGGAGGCAGGATCAGCCCCAGCATTTT. This translates into CASSWRQDQPQHF.